This entry lists 3 T cell receptor beta chains sequenced from one sample in a study of OX40 agonist ivuxolimab in advanced cancers. Measured with immunoSEQ multiplex PCR; TCRdb has only the in-frame clones, and not every one. Here the sample spans under 80,000 clones, about 88% being singletons. Sequencing used CD4+ or CD8+ T cells sorted from blood, obtained in a trial of the OX40 agonist ivuxolimab. These receptors originate from an adult with an advanced solid tumor such as melanoma, head and neck, liver or kidney cancer.

The V and J genes are TRBV2 and TRBJ2-7, with D perhaps matching TRBD1 or TRBD2 (5 bases each). The CDR3 length is 15 residues. Trimming left V 3 bases short and J 2 bases short, with 14 bases between. The germline gives CDR1 SNHLY, CDR2 FYNNEI. CDR3 nucleotide sequence: TGTGCCAGCAGTGAGGGCCAGGGACCTGCCTACGAGCAGTACTTC. Residues: CASSEGQGPAYEQYF.

The chain couples TRBV4-2 to TRBJ2-4; TRBD1 agrees at 9 bases. The CDR3 length is 16 residues. Germline V lookup: CDR1 LGHNA, CDR2 YNFKEQ. V was pared by 3 bases and J by 6 bases, with 9 bases of the junction left unmatched. The CDR3 sequence: CASSQALQGAGNIQYF. As DNA, the CDR3 is TGTGCCAGCAGCCAGGCCTTACAGGGGGCGGGAAACATTCAGTACTTC.

The J gene is TRBJ1-2, the V gene TRBV7-9; D perhaps matches TRBD1 (5 bases). The CDR3 loop spans 14 amino acids. V gave up 2 bases and J gave up 3 bases, with 10 bases separating them. Looked up from germline, CDR1 is SEHNR and CDR2 is FQNEAQ (reference sequence). The CDR3, as DNA: TGTGCCAGCAGCTTAAGCCGGGACGACTATGGCTACACCTTC. Translation gives CASSLSRDDYGYTF.